The present T cell receptor (beta chain) was sequenced within a study of T cell changes during pregnancy in multiple sclerosis. CDR3 length: 15 residues. The V segment lost 4 bases and the J segment 6 bases; nucleotides outside the gene matches: 6. Germline CDR1 and CDR2: SGHRS and YFSETQ. Using immunoSEQ multiplex PCR, the repertoire was profiled, and TCRdb retains in-frame clones only, with some absent. This sample has about 100,000 clones, with around 92% found just once. The sample was peripheral blood, taken before pregnancy. This receptor was obtained from a female donor with multiple sclerosis, enrolled in a pregnancy study. The chain joins TRBV5-1 to TRBJ2-7, with 14 bases aligning to TRBD2. Here the CDR3 reads CASSLGLAGVGEQYF. DNA for the CDR3: TGCGCCAGCAGCCTGGGACTAGCGGGAGTGGGCGAGCAGTACTTC.